The clone carrying this T cell receptor (beta chain) was recorded a few times. Primers used in a second PCR of about 6 to 11 cycles were a sample-barcoded 5' primer and a J-beta primer mix. MiXCR, applied by TCRdb to the 5' RACE reads, yields one record per CDR3 protein. The sample holds just under 550,000 distinct CDR3 sequences, more than 20% seen once. The germline gives CDR1 LGHNA, CDR2 YSLEER. CDR3 length equals 17 residues. The record originates from a study of blood T cells in healthy people across ages. The same sample was also studied in work on T cells of mothers and their children. From that study: The yield was over 8.5 million TCR beta CDR3 reads from each mother and approximately 3 million from each child.

The chain combines TRBV4-3 with TRBJ2-5, with 15 bases aligning to TRBD2. The J call may be wrong; the DNA end is better matched by TRBJ2-7. Sequencing used blood. This receptor was taken from a boy aged 5-17 years in good health. This chain's CDR3 is CASSQERGLAGGHEQYF. CDR3 DNA sequence: TGCGCCAGCAGCCAAGAAAGGGGACTAGCGGGAGGCCACGAGCAGTACTTC.